This T cell receptor beta chain derives from a study of human T cells and chemical hapten exposure. Each CDR3 protein is one row after TCRdb ran MiXCR on the RACE reads. This table holds approximately 350,000 distinct CDR3 sequences, just under 6.5% found once. This CDR3 spans 17 amino acids. The germline V gene has CDR1 SGHTA and CDR2 FQGNSA. Trimming cost V 2 bases and J 0 bases, with 15 bases left between them. The table lists this clonotype with many counts. Time point: patch test 2, 6 weeks after DPC sensitization. Documented treatment: therapeutic diphenylcyclopropenone sensitization with weekly scalp DPC.

This TCR came from a woman younger than 30 with alopecia areata. Some clones in this sample may be carry-over from other donors' samples. The chain is built from TRBV7-2 and TRBJ2-3; no clear D. The input for sequencing was whole blood, taken in connection with sensitization to the hapten diphenylcyclopropenone (DPC). CDR3 DNA: TGTGCCAGCAGCTTATATCGATTCATCGGCAGCACAGATACGCAGTATTTT. Its translation is CASSLYRFIGSTDTQYF.